The 12 T cell receptor beta chains listed next were all sequenced from one sample in a study of T cells in Graves' hyperthyroidism and ophthalmopathy. What was amplified from RNA transcripts were TCR beta CDR3 regions. Carried out on the TCR CDR3, a first-round RT-PCR used the HTBI primer set. TCRdb itself ran the multiplex PCR reads through MiXCR, one entry per CDR3 protein. The profile shows approximately 400,000 distinct CDR3 sequences, 15% to 19% of them singletons. Sequenced: blood. Receptor source: a woman aged 18-35 years with Graves' hyperthyroidism.

This clonotype came up many times. The chain recombines TRBV20-1 with TRBJ2-7; D gene uncertain. V was clipped by 7 bases and J by 0 bases, with 13 bases between them. The CDR3 sequence is 13 residues long. Germline assignment: CDR1 DFQATT and CDR2 SNEGSKA (reference sequence). CDR3: CSGRSRDSYEQYF. For the CDR3, the DNA is TGCAGTGGACGGAGTCGAGACTCCTACGAGCAGTACTTC.

The chain uses TRBV6-1 and TRBJ2-1; 10 bases fit TRBD2. Germline assignment: CDR1 MNHNS and CDR2 SASEGT. The junction had 2 bases not matched to a gene; V was cut back by 1 base and J by 2 bases. CDR3 length equals 16 residues. DNA for the CDR3: TGTGCCAGCAGTGAAGTAGCGGGAGGAACCTACAATGAGCAGTTCTTC. Translating it yields CASSEVAGGTYNEQFF.

This chain connects TRBV7-9 to TRBJ1-2; 9 bases match TRBD1. After removal of 5 bases from V and 7 bases from J, the junction contained 8 bases not matched to a gene. Germline assignment: CDR1 SEHNR and CDR2 FQNEAQ (reference sequence). The CDR3 covers 14 residues. The CDR3 loop reads CASSRIWDRAGYTF. The CDR3 region has the DNA TGTGCCAGCAGCCGCATCTGGGACAGGGCTGGCTACACCTTC.

This chain connects TRBV9 to TRBJ2-1; D not resolved. The CDR3 has 12 residues. Germline V gene sequence: CDR1 SGDLS, CDR2 YYNGEE. V dropped 0 bases and J dropped 5 bases, with 3 bases sitting between them. Written as DNA, the CDR3 is TGTGCCAGCAGCGTAGCCCACAATGAGCAGTTCTTC. It codes for CASSVAHNEQFF. Full variable domain (remainder filled in from reference TRBV9 and TRBJ2-1): DSGVTQTPKHLITATGQRVTLRCSPRSGDLSVYWYQQSLDQGLQFLIQYYNGEERAKGNILERFSAQQFPDLHSELNLSSLELGDSALYFCASSVAHNEQFFGPGTRLTVL.

This clonotype was counted ten times or more. V gene TRBV19 combines with J gene TRBJ2-5; weak D call: TRBD2 (6 bases). Trimming took off 5 bases at V and 5 bases at J, with 15 bases between the two ends. Germline CDR1 reads LNHDA; CDR2 reads SQIVND (reference sequence). This CDR3 spans 14 amino acids. CDR3 residues: CASSQAGGLETQYF. DNA of the CDR3: TGTGCCAGTAGTCAAGCGGGTGGTTTGGAGACCCAGTACTTC.

V and J are TRBV10-3 and TRBJ2-1, with 7 bases matching TRBD2. Trimming cost V 2 bases and J 8 bases; bases outside gene matches: 9. The germline gives CDR1 ENHRY, CDR2 SYGVKD. CDR3 length: 15 residues. CDR3 region: CAISEKGAGGYEQFF. CDR3 sequence (DNA): TGTGCCATCAGTGAGAAGGGCGCCGGGGGGTATGAGCAGTTCTTC.

Points on this clonotype: Germline is not matched at one junction end, which may reflect a read error. The chain is built from TRBV13 and TRBJ1-2; D is unresolved. Looked up from germline, CDR1 is PRHDT and CDR2 is FYEKMQ (reference sequence). The CDR3 length is 12 residues. The CDR3 coding sequence is TGTGCCAGCAGCTGGGAGTTCTTTGGCTGCACCTTC. Protein: CASSWEFFGCTF.

This clonotype was seen a handful of times. The chain recombines TRBV27 with TRBJ1-4; D is ambiguous. V lost 6 bases and J 3 bases, leaving 14 bases between the germline ends. Germline CDR1 and CDR2: MNHEY and SMNVEV (reference sequence). This CDR3 contains 15 residues. The CDR3 loop reads CASSTLGSPNEKLFF. The CDR3 DNA reads TGTGCCAGCAGCACCTTGGGGTCCCCTAATGAAAAACTGTTTTTT.

This clonotype was seen ten or more times. This chain joins TRBV3-1 and TRBJ2-7, with D tentatively TRBD2 (6 bases). V was cut by 6 bases and J by 7 bases, with 13 bases left in between. This CDR3 region has 12 residues. Germline-derived CDR1 and CDR2 are LGHDT and YNNKEL (reference sequence). The CDR3 nucleotides read TGTGCCAGCAGTCACGCGGGGTTGGAGCAGTACTTC. It translates to CASSHAGLEQYF.

The sample holds many counts of this clonotype. The V gene is TRBV5-1, the J gene TRBJ2-1; D tentatively reads TRBD1 or TRBD2 (6 bases each). V lost 4 bases and J lost 5, with 13 bases in between. The germline CDR1 and CDR2 sequences are SGHRS and YFSETQ. The CDR3 loop spans 14 amino acids. The CDR3 sequence: CASSQGTENNEQFF. Written as DNA, the CDR3 is TGCGCCAGCAGCCAGGGGACTGAGAACAATGAGCAGTTCTTC.

This clonotype was observed at least ten times. The J gene is TRBJ1-2, the V gene TRBV12-3 or TRBV12-4, with 10 bases identical to TRBD1. V was pared by 3 bases and J by 4 bases, with 8 bases of the junction left unmatched. CDR3 size: 16 residues. This CDR3 is CASSFATGGAGYGYTF. DNA for the CDR3: TGTGCCAGCAGTTTTGCGACAGGGGGCGCCGGCTATGGCTACACCTTC.

This clonotype occurred many times. The chain couples TRBV28 to TRBJ2-3, with 7 positions matching TRBD1. Germline V CDR1 and CDR2: MDHEN, SYDVKM. This CDR3 comprises 13 residues. J lost 4 bases, V lost 6 bases, and 4 bases had no gene match. CDR3 sequence: CASRAQGADTQYF. In DNA, the CDR3 is TGTGCCAGCAGAGCCCAGGGGGCAGATACGCAGTATTTT.